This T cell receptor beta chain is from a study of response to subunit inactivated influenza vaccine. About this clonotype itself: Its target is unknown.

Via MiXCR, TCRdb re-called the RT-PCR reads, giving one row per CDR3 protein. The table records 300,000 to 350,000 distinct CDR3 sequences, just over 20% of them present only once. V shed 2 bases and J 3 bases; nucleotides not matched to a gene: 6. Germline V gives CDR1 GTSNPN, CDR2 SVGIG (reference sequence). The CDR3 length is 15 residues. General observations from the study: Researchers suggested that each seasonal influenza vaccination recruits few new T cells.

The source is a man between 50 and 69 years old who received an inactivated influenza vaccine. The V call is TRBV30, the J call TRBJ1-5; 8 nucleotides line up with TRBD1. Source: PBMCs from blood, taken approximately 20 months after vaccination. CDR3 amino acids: CAWSKGQGPNQPQHF. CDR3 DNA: TGTGCCTGGAGTAAAGGACAGGGCCCCAATCAGCCCCAGCATTTT.